This TCR beta chain was captured by sequencing in a study of cytomegalovirus exposure and HLA in healthy donors. The CDR3 spans 14 residues. Germline CDR1 is MNHEY and CDR2 is SVGAGI. Between the trimmed V and J ends, which lost 6 bases and 1 base, there was a span of 13 bases. Both 60 Vbeta primers and 13 Jbeta primers went into the PCR. Here immunoSEQ multiplex PCR was the method, and the copy in TCRdb shows in-frame clones only, minus some. Counted here are about 190,000 clones, about nine tenths occurring once; the ten biggest clones make up over 1%. Donors in the study were healthy people who gave bone marrow.

This chain uses TRBV6-5 with TRBJ2-7; maybe TRBD2 (5 bases). This receptor was obtained from a man between 25 and 39 years old in good health and CMV-seronegative. The sequenced sample was PBMCs. The CDR3 protein is CASRNVARSYEQYF. The CDR3 DNA is TGTGCCAGCAGGAACGTAGCGAGGTCCTACGAGCAGTACTTC.